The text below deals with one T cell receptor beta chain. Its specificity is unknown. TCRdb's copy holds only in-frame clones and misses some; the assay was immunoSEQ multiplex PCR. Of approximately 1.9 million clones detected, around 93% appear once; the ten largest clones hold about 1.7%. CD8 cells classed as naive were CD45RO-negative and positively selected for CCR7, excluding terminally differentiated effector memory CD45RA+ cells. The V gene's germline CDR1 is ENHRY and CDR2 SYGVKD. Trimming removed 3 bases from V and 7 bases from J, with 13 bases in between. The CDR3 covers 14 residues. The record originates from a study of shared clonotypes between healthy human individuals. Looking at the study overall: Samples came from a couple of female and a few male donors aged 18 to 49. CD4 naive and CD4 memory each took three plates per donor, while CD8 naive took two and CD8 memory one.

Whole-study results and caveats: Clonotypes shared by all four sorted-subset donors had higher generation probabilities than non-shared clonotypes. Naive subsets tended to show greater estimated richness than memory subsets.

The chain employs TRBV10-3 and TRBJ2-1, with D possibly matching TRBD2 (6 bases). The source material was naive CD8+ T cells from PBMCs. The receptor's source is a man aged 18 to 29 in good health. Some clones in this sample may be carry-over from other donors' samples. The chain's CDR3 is CAISETGVINEQFF. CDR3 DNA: TGTGCCATCAGTGAAACGGGAGTCATAAATGAGCAGTTCTTC.